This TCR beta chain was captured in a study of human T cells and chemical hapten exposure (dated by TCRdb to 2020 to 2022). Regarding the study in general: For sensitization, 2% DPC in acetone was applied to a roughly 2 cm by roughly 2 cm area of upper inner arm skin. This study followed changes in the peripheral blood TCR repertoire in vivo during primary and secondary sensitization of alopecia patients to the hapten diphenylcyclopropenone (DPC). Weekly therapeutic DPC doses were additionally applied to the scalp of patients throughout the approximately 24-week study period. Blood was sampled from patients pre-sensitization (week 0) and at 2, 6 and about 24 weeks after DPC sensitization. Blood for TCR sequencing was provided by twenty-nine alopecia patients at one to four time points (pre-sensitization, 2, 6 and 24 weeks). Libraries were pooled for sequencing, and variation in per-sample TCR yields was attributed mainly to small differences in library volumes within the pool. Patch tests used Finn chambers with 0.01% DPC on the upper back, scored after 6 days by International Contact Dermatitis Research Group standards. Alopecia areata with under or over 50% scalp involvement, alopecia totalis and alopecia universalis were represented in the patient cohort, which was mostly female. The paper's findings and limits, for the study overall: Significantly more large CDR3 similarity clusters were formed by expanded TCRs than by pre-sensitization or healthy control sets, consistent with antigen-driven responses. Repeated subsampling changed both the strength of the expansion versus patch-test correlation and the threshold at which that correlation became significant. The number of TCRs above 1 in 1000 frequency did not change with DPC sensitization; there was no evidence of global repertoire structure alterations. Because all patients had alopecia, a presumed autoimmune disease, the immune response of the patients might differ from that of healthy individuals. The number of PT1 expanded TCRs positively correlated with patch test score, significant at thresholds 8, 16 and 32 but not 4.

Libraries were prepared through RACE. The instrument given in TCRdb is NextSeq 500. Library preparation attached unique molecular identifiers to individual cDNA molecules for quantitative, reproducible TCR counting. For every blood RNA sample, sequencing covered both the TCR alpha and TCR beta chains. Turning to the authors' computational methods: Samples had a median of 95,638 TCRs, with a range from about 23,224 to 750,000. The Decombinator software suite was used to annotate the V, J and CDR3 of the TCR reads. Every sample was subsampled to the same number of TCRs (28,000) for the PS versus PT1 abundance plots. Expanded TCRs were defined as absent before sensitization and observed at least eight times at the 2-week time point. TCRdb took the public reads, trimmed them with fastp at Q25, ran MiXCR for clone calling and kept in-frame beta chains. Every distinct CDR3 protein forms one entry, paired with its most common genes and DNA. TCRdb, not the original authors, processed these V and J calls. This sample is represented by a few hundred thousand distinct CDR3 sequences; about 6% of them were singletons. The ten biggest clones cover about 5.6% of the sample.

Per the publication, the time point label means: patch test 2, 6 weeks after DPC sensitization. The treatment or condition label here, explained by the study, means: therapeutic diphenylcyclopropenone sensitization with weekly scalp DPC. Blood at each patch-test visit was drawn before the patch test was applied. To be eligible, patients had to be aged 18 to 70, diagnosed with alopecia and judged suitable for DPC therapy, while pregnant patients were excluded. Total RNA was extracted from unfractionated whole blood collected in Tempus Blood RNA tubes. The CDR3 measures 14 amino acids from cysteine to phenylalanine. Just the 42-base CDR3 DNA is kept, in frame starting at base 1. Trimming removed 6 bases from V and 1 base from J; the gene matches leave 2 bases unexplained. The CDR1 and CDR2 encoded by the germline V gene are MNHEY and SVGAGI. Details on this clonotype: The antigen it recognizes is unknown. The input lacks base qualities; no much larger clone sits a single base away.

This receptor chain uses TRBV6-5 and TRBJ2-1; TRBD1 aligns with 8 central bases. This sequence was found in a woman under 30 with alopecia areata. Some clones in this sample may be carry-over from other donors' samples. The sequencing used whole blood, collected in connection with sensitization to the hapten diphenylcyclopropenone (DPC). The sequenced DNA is TGTGCCAGCAGACGACAGGGGTCCTACAATGAGCAGTTCTTC. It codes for CASRRQGSYNEQFF.